What follows are 18 T cell receptor beta chains derived from one specimen sequenced in a study of monozygotic twins with inflammatory bowel disease. TCRdb reprocessed the 5' RACE reads and reports one entry per CDR3 protein, with no DNA. In all, the sample yields 300,000 to 350,000 distinct CDR3 sequences. Sequencing was carried out using blood. The receptors come from a human donor with ulcerative colitis or Crohn's disease, or a healthy co-twin of an affected twin (not recorded which).

The chain couples TRBV27 to TRBJ2-1; the D call of TRBD2 rests on TCRdb alone, since no DNA is present to check it. Germline V lookup: CDR1 MNHEY, CDR2 SMNVEV (reference sequence). The length of the CDR3 is 14 residues. CDR3 protein: CASSSREPHNEQFF.

The rearrangement links TRBV4-1 to TRBJ2-1. Germline CDR1 reads MGHRA; CDR2 reads YSYEKL. The CDR3 runs 15 residues. Here the CDR3 reads CASSRSVASYNEQFF.

V usage is TRBV19 and J usage is TRBJ2-4; TCRdb gives TRBD2 as the D gene, but with no DNA this cannot be confirmed. The CDR3 spans 13 residues. The germline V gene encodes CDR1 LNHDA and CDR2 SQIVND (reference sequence). The CDR3 spells CASMRQGENIQYF.

The chain combines TRBV20-1 with TRBJ2-3. The CDR3 extends over 13 amino acids. Germline assignment: CDR1 DFQATT and CDR2 SNEGSKA (reference sequence). CDR3 protein: CSALNFRADTQYF.

V usage is TRBV5-6 and J usage is TRBJ1-1. The CDR3 has 16 amino acids. Germline lookup yields CDR1 SGHDT and CDR2 YYEEEE. The CDR3: CASSSRGARRNTEAFF.

The gene calls are TRBV6-1 and TRBJ2-1. CDR1 is MNHNS, CDR2 SASEGT, per germline. The CDR3 covers 13 residues. This CDR3 is CASISSTGYEQFF.

This chain links TRBV20-1 with TRBJ2-2; TCRdb indicates TRBD1, and absent DNA this call remains unverified. CDR1 DFQATT and CDR2 SNEGSKA come from the germline V gene (reference sequence). CDR3 length equals 17 residues. This chain's CDR3 is CSAQSRLRDSYTGELFF.

The chain joins TRBV7-2 to TRBJ2-3; the TRBD1 assignment by TCRdb is unverifiable without DNA. CDR1 is SGHTA, CDR2 FQGNSA, per germline. This CDR3 contains 13 residues. CDR3 in amino acids: CASSLAVTGDRYF.

The J gene is TRBJ1-3, the V gene TRBV6-1; TCRdb reports TRBD1, a call that lacks DNA to check it against. Germline values: CDR1 MNHNS, CDR2 SASEGT. The CDR3 sequence is 15 residues long. The CDR3 here is CASSPDRLFGNTIYF.

The chain is built from TRBV11-2 and TRBJ2-1; the TRBD1 assignment by TCRdb is unverifiable without DNA. Germline values: CDR1 SGHAT, CDR2 FQNNGV. This CDR3 is built from 16 residues. This CDR3 reads CASSLGGGGPYNEQFF.

The rearrangement joins TRBV6-5 to TRBJ2-2; the D gene TCRdb calls, TRBD1, cannot be checked with no DNA. The CDR3 runs to 15 residues. In germline, CDR1 is MNHEY, CDR2 SVGAGI. The CDR3 sequence: CASTWTNTNTGELFF.

This sequence joins TRBV4-1 and TRBJ1-2; TCRdb's D call of TRBD1 is untestable without DNA. The CDR3 sequence is 17 residues long. The germline V gene encodes CDR1 MGHRA and CDR2 YSYEKL. The CDR3 sequence is CASSQPGHGLERSGYTF.

The rearrangement links TRBV7-2 to TRBJ1-5. This CDR3 comprises 14 residues. The germline V gene has CDR1 SGHTA and CDR2 FQGNSA. CDR3 residues: CASSVYRSNQPQHF.

The rearrangement joins TRBV28 to TRBJ2-3. This CDR3 is 11 amino acids long. Germline values: CDR1 MDHEN, CDR2 SYDVKM. CDR3 amino acids: CASSFHDTQYF.

The V and J genes are TRBV6-2 or TRBV6-3 and TRBJ2-2; TCRdb's D gene call, TRBD1, goes unchecked for lack of DNA. Germline V gene data show CDR1 as MNHEY and CDR2 as SVGEGT. The CDR3 runs to 15 residues. CDR3 amino acids: CATRRGTALTGELFF.

This chain uses TRBV3-1 with TRBJ1-6. CDR1 is LGHDT, CDR2 YNNKEL, per germline (reference sequence). The CDR3 spans 13 residues. The CDR3 loop is CASSPREGSPLHF.

The chain carries TRBV14 and TRBJ2-1; TCRdb reports TRBD1, a call that lacks DNA to check it against. CDR3 length: 13 residues. Germline V lookup: CDR1 SGHDN, CDR2 FVKESK. The CDR3 reads CASSQVRGQSEFF.

This rearrangement joins TRBV4-1 to TRBJ2-3; TCRdb calls TRBD1, which cannot be checked without DNA. The CDR3 spans 14 residues. Germline V gives CDR1 MGHRA, CDR2 YSYEKL. CDR3 residues: CASSQQGASDTQYF.